The present TCR beta chain was sequenced within a study of blood T cell repertoires in COVID-19 (TCRdb year 2020). Some background on the complete study: Collaborator samples came from the United States, Italy and Spain and covered acute and convalescent phases of COVID-19. The prospective study material was composed of cDNA or gDNA derived from T cells, B-cell-depleted T cells, or PBMCs. Deeply sampled blood TCRbeta repertoires from subjects exposed to, actively infected with, or recovered from COVID-19 were included in the dataset. The repertoires were released in a freely available public database intended as a resource for research on the immune response to SARS-CoV-2. Samples were obtained from the ongoing ImmuneRACE study (first 160 participants) and from over 1,000 subjects provided by 6 global collaborators. Nearly every sample came with metadata listing a de-identified subject ID, COVID-19 status, age in years and sex. HLA class I and class II types, where available, came from metadata supplied by the sample provider rather than from assay-based typing. Study-level results and caveats: The quantity of clinical and demographic metadata differed by source and by participant and was supplied without curation.

The germline V gene (reference sequence) gives CDR1 as MNHEY and CDR2 as SMNVEV. CDR3 length: 15 amino acids, cysteine to phenylalanine. Only the CDR3 DNA is retained, 45 bases long and in frame from the first base. At the junction V is shortened by 6 bases and J by 10 bases; bases outside the gene matches: 12. Worth noting for this clone: Its antigen remains undetermined. Per-base qualities were not stored, and no clone one base away is much larger.

TCRbeta CDR3 regions were amplified from genomic DNA using the immunoSEQ Assay, a bias-controlled multiplex PCR. Processing in the source paper ran as follows. The number of nucleated cells in each sample was estimated from the amplification of reference gene primers within the assay. To quantify the absolute abundance of each unique TCRbeta CDR3 rearrangement, sequence reads were collapsed and filtered. For each sample, productive Simpson clonality was calculated by taking the square root of Simpson's diversity index across productive rearrangements. Held by TCRdb, this immuneACCESS table contains in-frame sequences only and omits some clones. Under half of the omission traces to an unresolved V gene where checked; the cause of the rest is unknown. Clone size and the V and J calls come from that table; the DNA yielded D and trimming. Here the sample has about 14,000 clones; over 70% occur a single time. Of the sample, roughly 28% is held by the ten largest clones.

Each collaborating institution followed its own protocols to collect whole blood in K2EDTA tubes. For TCRbeta analysis, collaborator samples were shipped as frozen whole blood, as isolated PBMCs, or as DNA extracted from either sample type. The clonotype originates from a human donor in a cohort sampled during active COVID-19. Sequenced: peripheral blood. The chain is assembled from TRBV27 and TRBJ2-1, and TRBD2 matches 10 of the central bases. The DNA sequence is TGTGCCAGCAGCCTAGCGGGAGTCCTTACACGGGAGCAGTTCTTC. Its product reads: CASSLAGVLTREQFF.